The T cell receptor (beta chain) under discussion was sequenced for a study of response to subunit inactivated influenza vaccine. Study-wide points: Authors suggested that a seasonal influenza vaccination recruits few new T cells each time.

Trimming cost V 1 base and J 3 bases, with 14 bases left between them. The CDR3 contains 16 residues. The germline V gene encodes CDR1 SGHRS and CDR2 YFSETQ. This clonotype was seen a handful of times. No antigen is known for it. TCRdb recomputed calls from the RT-PCR reads with MiXCR, one row per CDR3 protein. The repertoire holds about 500,000 distinct CDR3 sequences, with about 17% as singletons. This chain connects TRBV5-1 to TRBJ1-5; maybe TRBD1 (5 bases). The TCR was taken from a man between 50 and 70 years old who received an inactivated influenza vaccine. The sequencing used CD4+ T cells sorted from PBMCs, collected less than 30 months after vaccination. The CDR3 DNA reads TGCGCCAGCAGCTTGATAATGTCGGGGGACAATCAGCCCCAGCATTTT. This sequence encodes CASSLIMSGDNQPQHF. The full variable domain, with the rest looked up from reference TRBV5-1 and TRBJ1-5, is KAGVTQTPRYLIKTRGQQVTLSCSPISGHRSVSWYQQTPGQGLQFLFEYFSETQRNKGNFPGRFSGRQFSNSRSEMNVSTLELGDSALYLCASSLIMSGDNQPQHFGDGTRLSIL.